This T cell receptor (beta chain) came from a study of CD8 T cells in ankylosing spondylitis. Study findings and constraints: The clones that were linked to disease were reported to be significantly enriched in matched synovial fluid samples from ankylosing spondylitis patients.

This clonotype was recorded a few times. Its matching antigen is unknown. Molecular-barcoded quantitative 5'-RACE produced these TCR beta libraries. MiXCR, applied by TCRdb to the 5' RACE reads, yields one record per CDR3 protein. The sample gives some 200,000 distinct CDR3 sequences, 10% to 15% of which show up once; approximately 15% is in the top ten. This clonotype originated in a male donor with ankylosing spondylitis or in good health (not recorded which). Sequenced input: blood, either unsorted or a sorted T cell fraction (not recorded which).

In DNA, the CDR3 is TGCGCCAGCAGCTCCGGGGTAGGGGGACAGGGATACAATGAGCAGTTCTTC. It is translated as CASSSGVGGQGYNEQFF. The J gene is TRBJ2-1, the V gene TRBV5-1, with TRBD1 matching 9 bases. Per the germline V gene, CDR1 is SGHRS and CDR2 is YFSETQ. With V trimmed by 3 bases and J by 4 bases, 11 bases remained unmatched. The CDR3 contains 17 residues.